At least ten counts were recorded for the clone carrying this T cell receptor beta chain. Its antigen is undetermined. These data originate in a study of CD8 T cells in ankylosing spondylitis. Findings and caveats of the study: What appeared characteristic of ankylosing spondylitis blood was a TCR beta motif of eight highly homologous variants.

There are 15 residues in the CDR3. V dropped 0 bases and J dropped 2 bases, with 7 bases sitting between them. CDR1 is LGHNT and CDR2 is FRNRAP in the germline V gene. TCRdb re-derived calls from the 5' RACE reads in MiXCR, one entry per CDR3 protein. The sample lists approximately 520,000 distinct CDR3 sequences, approximately 5% occurring once. The receptor's source is a male donor with ankylosing spondylitis. Input material: blood, either unsorted or a sorted T cell fraction (not recorded which). The V gene is TRBV12-5, the J gene TRBJ2-2; no firm D call. CDR3 sequence reads: CASGLVLGNTGELFF. CDR3 nucleotides: TGTGCTAGTGGTTTGGTACTCGGAAACACCGGGGAGCTGTTTTTT.